This TCR beta chain stems from a study of blood T cell repertoires in COVID-19. In the study overall: Acute and convalescent COVID-19 samples came from the United States, Italy and Spain. In each case, the material was cDNA or gDNA derived from T cells, B-cell-depleted T cells, or PBMCs.

The CDR3 totals 17 residues. The germline V gene has CDR1 SEHNR and CDR2 FQNEAQ (reference sequence). The ends lost 4 bases at V and 1 base at J; junction bases unmatched: 7. This clone was counted only a few times. Methods used by the authors: Amplifying reference gene primers gave estimates of nucleated cell counts. Assay used: immunoSEQ multiplex PCR; TCRdb lists only in-frame clones, some missing. The DNA was the basis for D and trimming; V, J and clone size are from that table. The sample contains 200,000 to 250,000 clones, about nine tenths of which appear only once. Enrolment of Seattle patients took place during active infection, and they were followed longitudinally.

The gene calls are TRBV7-9 and TRBJ2-2, with TRBD2 identical over 9 bases. The sequence derives from a man in his fifties with COVID-19, enrolled during active disease. The specimen was peripheral blood. The DNA of the CDR3 is TGTGCCAGCAGCTCCCCTTTTAGCGGGGGGAACACCGGGGAGCTGTTTTTT. The encoded protein is CASSSPFSGGNTGELFF.